These 18 T cell receptor beta chains were sequenced from one sample in a study of cytomegalovirus exposure and HLA in healthy donors. 13 Jbeta primers and 60 Vbeta primers were used for the PCR. Sequencing used immunoSEQ multiplex PCR; TCRdb keeps in-frame clones, though not all of them. The sample gives 150,000 to 250,000 clones, less than 85% of which show up once; 1.5% to 1.7% is in the top ten. Material: PBMCs. Receptor source: a girl between 5 and 17 years old in good health and CMV-seropositive.

CDR3 sequence (DNA): TGTGCCAGCAGCTTGGTGGACCAGGGCGACCCGTTCTTC. Its protein product is CASSLVDQGDPFF. The gene calls are TRBV5-6 and TRBJ2-1, with D possibly TRBD1 on 5 matching bases. The germline gives CDR1 SGHDT, CDR2 YYEEEE. The length of the CDR3 is 13 residues. The V end was cut by 0 bases, the J end by 15 bases, with 16 bases between. The full variable domain, completed using reference TRBV5-6 and TRBJ2-1, is DAGVTQSPTHLIKTRGQQVTLRCSPKSGHDTVSWYQQALGQGPQFIFQYYEEEERQRGNFPDRFSGHQFPNYSSELNVNALLLGDSALYLCASSLVDQGDPFFGPGTRLTVL.

The chain employs TRBV11-2 and TRBJ1-2, with D hard to call. The V and J ends lost 6 bases and 7 bases respectively, with 9 bases between them. The length of the CDR3 is 11 residues. CDR1 SGHAT and CDR2 FQNNGV come from the germline V gene. The CDR3 nucleotides read TGTGCCAGCAGTTGGTTGGCTGGCTACACCTTC. Translated, it gives CASSWLAGYTF.

This chain connects TRBV18 to TRBJ2-3, with 8 positions matching TRBD2. This CDR3 contains 19 residues. J was trimmed by 6 bases and V by 1 base; bases with no gene match: 18. Germline V CDR1 and CDR2: KGHSH, LQKENI. This CDR3 is CASSPLVIRGLASPDTQYF. The CDR3 DNA follows: TGTGCCAGCTCACCACTGGTAATTCGAGGACTAGCTTCACCGGATACGCAGTATTTT. Together with reference TRBV18 and TRBJ2-3, the CDR3 gives the full variable domain: NAGVMQNPRHLVRRRGQEARLRCSPMKGHSHVYWYRQLPEEGLKFMVYLQKENIIDESGMPKERFSAEFPKEGPSILRIQQVVRGDSAAYFCASSPLVIRGLASPDTQYFGPGTRLTVL.

Here the CDR3 reads CANADSGNTIYF. The CDR3, as DNA: TGTGCCAACGCAGATTCTGGAAACACCATATATTTT. This chain links TRBV10-3 with TRBJ1-3, with D uncertain. The V gene lost 10 bases and the J gene lost 1 base, with 8 bases spanning the gap. CDR1 is ENHRY, CDR2 SYGVKD, per germline. This CDR3 spans 12 amino acids.

V gene TRBV6-5 combines with J gene TRBJ1-6; 8 positions agree with TRBD1. The trim removed 10 bases at V and 5 bases at J, leaving 7 bases unmatched. The CDR3 length is 14 residues. Germline lookup yields CDR1 MNHEY and CDR2 SVGAGI. The CDR3 sequence: CATWDRSNNSPLHF. CDR3 coding DNA: TGTGCCACTTGGGACAGGAGCAATAATTCACCCCTCCACTTT.

The gene calls are TRBV2 and TRBJ1-4; the D gene is possibly TRBD1 (5 bases). Trimming took off 3 bases at V and 8 bases at J, with 10 bases between the two ends. CDR3 length equals 13 residues. Germline lookup yields CDR1 SNHLY and CDR2 FYNNEI. This chain's CDR3 is CASSDGGGEKLFF. The CDR3, as DNA: TGTGCCAGCAGTGACGGGGGAGGAGAAAAACTGTTTTTT.

The chain employs TRBV9 and TRBJ2-3; D is ambiguous. This CDR3 spans 15 amino acids. V lost 1 base and J lost 2, with 11 bases in between. CDR1 and CDR2 (germline): SGDLS, YYNGEE. CDR3 residues: CASSVSEEHTDTQYF. The CDR3 DNA reads TGTGCCAGCAGCGTAAGCGAAGAACACACAGATACGCAGTATTTT.

The J gene is TRBJ2-7, the V gene TRBV4-3; maybe TRBD1 (6 bases). V was shortened by 4 bases and J by 0 bases, with 16 bases between the two germline ends. The length of the CDR3 is 16 residues. Per the germline V gene, CDR1 is LGHNA and CDR2 is YSLEER. CDR3 region: CASSPNEGVPSYEQYF. The CDR3, as DNA: TGCGCCAGCAGCCCGAACGAGGGGGTTCCCTCCTACGAGCAGTACTTC.

The CDR3 reads CASSLVGGETQYF. In DNA, the CDR3 is TGTGCCAGCAGCTTAGTAGGAGGGGAGACCCAGTACTTC. J is TRBJ2-5 and V is TRBV11-3; TRBD2 might be the D (6 bases). Per the germline V gene, CDR1 is SGHNT and CDR2 is YENEEA. The CDR3 has 13 amino acids. V shed 1 base and J shed 5 bases, with 8 bases lying between them.

The chain carries TRBV9 and TRBJ2-3; 7 positions match TRBD2. The ends lost 4 bases at V and 10 bases at J; junction bases unmatched: 12. CDR3 size: 14 residues. CDR1 and CDR2 from the germline V gene are SGDLS and YYNGEE. The CDR3, as DNA: TGTGCCAGCAGCCCGCGGGACTACACATATGCGCAGTATTTT. Its protein product is CASSPRDYTYAQYF.

This sequence joins TRBV5-6 and TRBJ1-2; TRBD1 agrees at 10 bases. Germline V CDR1 and CDR2: SGHDT, YYEEEE. The CDR3 length is 13 residues. The trim removed 4 bases at V and 7 bases at J, leaving 4 bases unmatched. The CDR3 sequence is CASSGTGAGGYTF. The CDR3 DNA reads TGTGCCAGCAGCGGGACAGGGGCTGGTGGCTACACCTTC.

In its sample, this clone was seen a few times. This chain joins TRBV2 and TRBJ1-1; D is perhaps TRBD1 (6 bases). CDR1 and CDR2 (germline): SNHLY, FYNNEI. The CDR3 contains 18 residues. V lost 3 bases to trimming and J lost 0 bases, with 20 bases between them. CDR3 coding DNA: TGTGCCAGCAGTGATTTATCCCGCAGGGGCGCCATGAACACTGAAGCTTTCTTT. It codes for CASSDLSRRGAMNTEAFF.

J is TRBJ1-5 and V is TRBV19; no clear D. Trimming pared 2 bases from V and 4 bases from J, leaving 6 bases between. The CDR3 extends over 13 amino acids. Per germline, CDR1 LNHDA and CDR2 SQIVND (reference sequence). The chain's CDR3 is CASSIPPNQPQHF. In DNA, the CDR3 is TGTGCCAGTAGTATACCTCCTAATCAGCCCCAGCATTTT.

The chain couples TRBV27 to TRBJ2-7; 9 nucleotides line up with TRBD1. The CDR3 runs 14 residues. Germline assignment: CDR1 MNHEY and CDR2 SMNVEV (reference sequence). The junction had 4 bases not matched to a gene; V was cut back by 2 bases and J by 5 bases. Here the CDR3 DNA reads TGTGCCAGCAGTTTAGGGGACAGGGCACACGAGCAGTACTTC. It yields the protein CASSLGDRAHEQYF.

The chain carries TRBV10-3 and TRBJ2-1; 13 bases are a match to TRBD2. Germline CDR1 reads ENHRY; CDR2 reads SYGVKD. V gave up 10 bases and J gave up 9 bases; unmatched junction bases: 6. This CDR3 comprises 13 residues. CDR3 coding DNA: TGTGCCAGTACTAGCGGGGGGGCCTCTGAGCAGTTCTTC. Amino acids: CASTSGGASEQFF.

This clone was observed a few times. J is TRBJ1-1 and V is TRBV27; TRBD1 might be the D (6 bases). The ends were cut back, 5 bases at V and 3 bases at J, with 10 bases in the middle. The length of the CDR3 is 13 residues. Germline values: CDR1 MNHEY, CDR2 SMNVEV (reference sequence). This chain's CDR3 is CASSPQGYTEAFF. The CDR3, as DNA: TGTGCCAGCAGTCCCCAGGGGTACACTGAAGCTTTCTTT.

This clone showed up just once. The chain employs TRBV5-1 and TRBJ2-3, with TRBD2 matching 13 bases. The germline gives CDR1 SGHRS, CDR2 YFSETQ. Trimming cost V 2 bases and J 0 bases; bases outside gene matches: 0. CDR3 size: 16 residues. CDR3 in DNA: TGCGCCAGCAGCTTACTAGCGGGGGGGAGCACAGATACGCAGTATTTT. Amino acid sequence: CASSLLAGGSTDTQYF. The full variable domain, its missing parts supplied by reference TRBV5-1 and TRBJ2-3, is KAGVTQTPRYLIKTRGQQVTLSCSPISGHRSVSWYQQTPGQGLQFLFEYFSETQRNKGNFPGRFSGRQFSNSRSEMNVSTLELGDSALYLCASSLLAGGSTDTQYFGPGTRLTVL.

The CDR3 nucleotides are TGTGCCAGCAGTGAAGTAGCGGGGGGCACAGATACGCAGTATTTT. Translating gives CASSEVAGGTDTQYF. V and J are TRBV6-1 and TRBJ2-3; 9 bases line up with TRBD2. J was trimmed by 1 base and V by 1 base; bases with no gene match: 0. The CDR3 sequence is 15 residues long. Germline V gives CDR1 MNHNS, CDR2 SASEGT.